This T cell receptor beta chain was identified in a study of cytomegalovirus exposure and HLA in healthy donors. As for the study in general: Earlier sequencing of some 190 million T cells yielded around 100 million unique TCR beta sequences. Broader study findings: Immune exposure data for these donors was limited to CMV serostatus. Reports credit the classifier with highly specific, highly sensitive diagnosis of cytomegalovirus status.

Remarks on this clone: Its antigen remains unidentified.

The CDR3 sequence is 15 residues long. V was pared by 4 bases and J by 4 bases, with 4 bases of the junction left unmatched. From germline, CDR1 is MGHRA and CDR2 YSYEKL. Primers included in the PCR were 60 Vbeta and 13 Jbeta primers. The table came from immunoSEQ multiplex PCR; TCRdb's copy has only in-frame clones and leaves some out. The sample includes about 180,000 clones, 65% to 80% seen only once; the top ten take 2% to 3%. This sequence was found in a woman in her twenties or thirties in good health and CMV-seropositive. The sample comprised PBMCs. The rearrangement links TRBV4-1 to TRBJ2-2; 9 bases agree with TRBD2. CDR3 sequence (DNA): TGCGCCAGCAGCCCCCGACTAGCGGCCACCGGGGAGCTGTTTTTT. Protein sequence: CASSPRLAATGELFF.